The present T cell receptor beta chain was sequenced within a study of blood T cell repertoires in COVID-19. The CDR3 extends over 19 amino acids. Germline-derived CDR1 and CDR2 are SGHVS and FNYEAQ. Trimming took 5 bases from V and 6 from J; bases not matched to a gene: 14. Only in-frame clones appear in the TCRdb table, and some are missing; sequencing was by immunoSEQ multiplex PCR. The repertoire includes 200,000 to 250,000 clones, roughly 89% of them detected once, and about 15% sits in the top ten. The receptor was isolated from a man under 40 who had been exposed to COVID-19. The material sequenced was PBMCs or T cells enriched from blood (not recorded which). This chain joins TRBV7-6 and TRBJ2-1; 15 positions agree with TRBD2. The CDR3 region is CASSHHRGLAGGPANEQFF. CDR3 in DNA: TGTGCCAGCAGCCATCACAGGGGACTAGCGGGGGGTCCTGCCAATGAGCAGTTCTTC.